This TCR beta chain was found in a study of CD8 T cells in Susac syndrome. A note on this clonotype: The antigen is undetermined.

Roughly 0.5 to 1 ug RNA was reverse transcribed with random hexamers. The method of amplification for TCR beta CDR3 was immunoSEQ multiplex PCR, covering 54 Vbeta and 13 Jbeta. TCRdb re-derived calls from the immunoSEQ multiplex PCR reads in MiXCR, one entry per CDR3 protein. Altogether about 130,000 distinct CDR3 sequences are present, just under 95% being singletons, with the ten largest covering approximately 0.2%. The CDR3 spans 15 residues. The J segment lost 4 bases and the V segment lost 5 bases, leaving 9 bases of the junction unmatched. Germline V gene sequence: CDR1 MGHRA, CDR2 YSYEKL. Overall study results and limits: The number of Susac-specific public clones found was sixteen in total CD8+ repertoires and several in CD8+ TEMRA repertoires.

The study sequenced TCR beta in blood CD8+ and CD4+ T cells. Negative isolation was used for CD8+ and CD4+ T cells and FACS enrichment for TEMRA cells. This TCR derives from a human donor with Susac syndrome. This chain joins TRBV4-1 and TRBJ2-7; the match to TRBD2 covers 9 bases. Specimen: CD8+ T cells from PBMCs. The DNA for the CDR3 is TGCGCCAGCAGCACCATGGCTAGCGGGATATACGAGCAGTACTTC. This encodes CASSTMASGIYEQYF.